This TCR beta chain was sequenced for a study of shared clonotypes between healthy human individuals. The V gene lost 0 bases and the J gene lost 4 bases, with 15 bases spanning the gap. The CDR3 is made up of 16 amino acids. Per the germline V gene, CDR1 is MNHEY and CDR2 is SVGAGI. The data were produced by immunoSEQ multiplex PCR, yet TCRdb's version contains in-frame clones alone and is incomplete. The sample shows hundreds of thousands of clones, approximately 79% of them seen only once. As concerns this clone: Its antigen is not identified.

Study-level points and caveats: In general, naive subsets displayed greater estimated richness than memory subsets did.

Material: memory CD4+ T cells sorted from blood. Noted subset: CD45RA-negative fraction. The receptor was derived from a woman aged 25 to 45 in good health. The chain combines TRBV6-5 with TRBJ1-2; D possibly corresponds to TRBD1 (5 bases). This CDR3 reads CASSYSIGGDPYGYTF. CDR3 sequence (DNA): TGTGCCAGCAGTTACTCGATAGGAGGGGATCCCTATGGCTACACCTTC.